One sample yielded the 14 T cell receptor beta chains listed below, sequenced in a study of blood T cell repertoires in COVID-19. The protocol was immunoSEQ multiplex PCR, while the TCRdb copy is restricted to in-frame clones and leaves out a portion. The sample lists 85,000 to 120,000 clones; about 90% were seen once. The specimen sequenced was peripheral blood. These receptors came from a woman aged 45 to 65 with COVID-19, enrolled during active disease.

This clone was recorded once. CDR3 loop: CASSLTNGELFF. CDR3 DNA sequence: TGTGCCAGCAGCTTAACTAACGGGGAGCTGTTTTTT. The genes are TRBV7-3 and TRBJ2-2, with D uncertain. CDR3 size: 12 residues. The V and J ends lost 0 bases and 7 bases respectively, with 3 bases between them. The germline gives CDR1 SGHTA, CDR2 FQGTGA.

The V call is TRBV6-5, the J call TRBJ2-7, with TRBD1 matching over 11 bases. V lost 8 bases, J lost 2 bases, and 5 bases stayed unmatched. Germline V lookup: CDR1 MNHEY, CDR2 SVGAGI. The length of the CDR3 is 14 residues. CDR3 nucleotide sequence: TGTGCCAGCGGAAGGGGACAGGGGGCCTACGAGCAGTACTTC. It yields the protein CASGRGQGAYEQYF.

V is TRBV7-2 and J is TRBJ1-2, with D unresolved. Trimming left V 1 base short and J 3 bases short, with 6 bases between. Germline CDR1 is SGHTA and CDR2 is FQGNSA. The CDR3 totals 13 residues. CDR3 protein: CASSLGSDYGYTF. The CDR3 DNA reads TGTGCCAGCAGCTTAGGCAGTGACTATGGCTACACCTTC.

CDR3 loop: CASSMTGNTGELFF. In DNA form, the CDR3 reads TGTGCCAGTAGTATGACAGGGAACACCGGGGAGCTGTTTTTT. The chain carries TRBV19 and TRBJ2-2, with D possibly TRBD1 on 6 matching bases. Germline lookup yields CDR1 LNHDA and CDR2 SQIVND (reference sequence). The CDR3 loop spans 14 amino acids. V was pared by 3 bases and J by 1 base, with 6 bases between.

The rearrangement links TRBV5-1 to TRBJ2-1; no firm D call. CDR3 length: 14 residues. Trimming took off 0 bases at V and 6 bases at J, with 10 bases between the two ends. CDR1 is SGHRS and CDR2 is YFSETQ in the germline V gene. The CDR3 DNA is TGCGCCAGCAGCTTGGAACTACAACCCAATGAGCAGTTCTTC. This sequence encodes CASSLELQPNEQFF.

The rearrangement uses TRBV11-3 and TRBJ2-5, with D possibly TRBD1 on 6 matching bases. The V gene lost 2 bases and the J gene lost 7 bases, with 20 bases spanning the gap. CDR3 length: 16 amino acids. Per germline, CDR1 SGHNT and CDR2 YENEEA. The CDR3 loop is CASSLFGQGLTGTQYF. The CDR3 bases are TGTGCCAGCAGCTTATTTGGGCAGGGGCTAACTGGGACCCAGTACTTC.

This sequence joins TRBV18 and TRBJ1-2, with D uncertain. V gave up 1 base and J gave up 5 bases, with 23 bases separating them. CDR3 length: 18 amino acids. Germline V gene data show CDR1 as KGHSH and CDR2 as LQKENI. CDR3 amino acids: CASSPREREPMMGYGYTF. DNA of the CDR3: TGTGCCAGCTCACCACGCGAAAGGGAGCCCATGATGGGGTATGGCTACACCTTC.

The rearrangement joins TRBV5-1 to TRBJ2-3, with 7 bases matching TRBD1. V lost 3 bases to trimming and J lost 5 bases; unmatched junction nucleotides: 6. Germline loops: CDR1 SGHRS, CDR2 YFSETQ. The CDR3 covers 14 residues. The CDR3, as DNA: TGCGCCAGCAGCTCACAGGGGCGCGGAGATACGCAGTATTTT. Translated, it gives CASSSQGRGDTQYF.

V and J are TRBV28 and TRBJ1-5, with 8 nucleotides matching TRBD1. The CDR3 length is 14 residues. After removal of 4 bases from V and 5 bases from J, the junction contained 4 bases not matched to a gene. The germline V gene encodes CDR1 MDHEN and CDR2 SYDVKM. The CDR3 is CASSSGQGHQPQHF. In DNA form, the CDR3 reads TGTGCCAGCAGTTCAGGACAGGGTCATCAGCCCCAGCATTTT. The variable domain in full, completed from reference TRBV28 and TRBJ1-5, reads DVKVTQSSRYLVKRTGEKVFLECVQDMDHENMFWYRQDPGLGLRLIYFSYDVKMKEKGDIPEGYSVSREKKERFSLILESASTNQTSMYLCASSSGQGHQPQHFGDGTRLSIL.

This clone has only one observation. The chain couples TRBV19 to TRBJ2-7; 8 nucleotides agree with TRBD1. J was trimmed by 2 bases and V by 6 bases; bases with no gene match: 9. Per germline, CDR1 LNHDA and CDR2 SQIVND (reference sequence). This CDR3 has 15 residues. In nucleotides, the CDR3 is TGTGCCAGTAGCCAACCCGGGACAGGAACCTACGAGCAGTACTTC. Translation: CASSQPGTGTYEQYF. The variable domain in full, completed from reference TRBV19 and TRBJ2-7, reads DGGITQSPKYLFRKEGQNVTLSCEQNLNHDAMYWYRQDPGQGLRLIYYSQIVNDFQKGDIAEGYSVSREKKESFPLTVTSAQKNPTAFYLCASSQPGTGTYEQYFGPGTRLTVT.

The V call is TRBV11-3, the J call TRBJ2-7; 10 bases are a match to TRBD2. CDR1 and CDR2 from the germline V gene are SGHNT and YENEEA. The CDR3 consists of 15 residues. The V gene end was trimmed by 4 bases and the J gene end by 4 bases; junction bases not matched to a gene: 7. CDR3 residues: CASSSPSGGSYEQYF. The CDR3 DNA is TGTGCCAGCAGCTCCCCTAGCGGGGGTTCTTACGAGCAGTACTTC. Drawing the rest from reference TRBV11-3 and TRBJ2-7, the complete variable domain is EAGVVQSPRYKIIEKKQPVAFWCNPISGHNTLYWYLQNLGQGPELLIRYENEEAVDDSQLPKDRFSAERLKGVDSTLKIQPAELGDSAVYLCASSSPSGGSYEQYFGPGTRLTVT.

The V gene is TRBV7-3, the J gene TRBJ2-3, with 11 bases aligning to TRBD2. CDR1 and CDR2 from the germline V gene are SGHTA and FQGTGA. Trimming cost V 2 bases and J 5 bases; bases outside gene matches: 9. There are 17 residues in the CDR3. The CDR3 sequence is CASSLGTSGGIGDTQYF. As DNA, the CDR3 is TGTGCCAGCAGCTTAGGAACTAGCGGGGGAATTGGAGATACGCAGTATTTT.

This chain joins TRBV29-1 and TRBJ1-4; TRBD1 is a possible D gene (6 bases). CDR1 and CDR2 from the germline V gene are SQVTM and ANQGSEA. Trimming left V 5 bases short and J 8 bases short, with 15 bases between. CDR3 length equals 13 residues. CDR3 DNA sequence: TGCAGCGTTTCGAGGGGGTCTGGAGAAAAACTGTTTTTT. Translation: CSVSRGSGEKLFF.

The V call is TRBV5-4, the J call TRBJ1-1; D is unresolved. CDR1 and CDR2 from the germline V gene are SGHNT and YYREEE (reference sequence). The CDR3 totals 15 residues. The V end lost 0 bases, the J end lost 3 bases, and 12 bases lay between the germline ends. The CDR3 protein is CASSLDQTRDTEAFF. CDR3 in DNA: TGTGCCAGCAGCTTGGATCAGACCCGGGACACTGAAGCTTTCTTT.